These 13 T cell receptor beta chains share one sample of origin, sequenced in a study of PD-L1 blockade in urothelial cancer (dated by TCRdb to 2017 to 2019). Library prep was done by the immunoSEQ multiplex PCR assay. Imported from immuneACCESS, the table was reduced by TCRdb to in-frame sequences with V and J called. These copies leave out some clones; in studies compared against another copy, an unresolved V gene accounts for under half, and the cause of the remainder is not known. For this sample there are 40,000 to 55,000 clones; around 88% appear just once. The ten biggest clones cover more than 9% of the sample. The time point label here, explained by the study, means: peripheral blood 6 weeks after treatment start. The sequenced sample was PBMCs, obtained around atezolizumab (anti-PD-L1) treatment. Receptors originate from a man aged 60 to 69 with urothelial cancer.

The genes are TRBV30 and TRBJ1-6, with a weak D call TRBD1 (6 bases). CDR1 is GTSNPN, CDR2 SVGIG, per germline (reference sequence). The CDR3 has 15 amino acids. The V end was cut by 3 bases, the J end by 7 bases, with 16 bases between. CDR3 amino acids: CAWRNEGVRNSPLHF. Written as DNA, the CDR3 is TGTGCCTGGAGAAACGAGGGGGTGCGAAATTCACCCCTCCACTTT. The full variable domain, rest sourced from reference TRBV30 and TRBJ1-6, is SQTIHQWPATLVQPVGSPLSLECTVEGTSNPNLYWYRQAAGRGLQLLFYSVGIGQISSEVPQNLSASRPQDRQFILSSKKLLLSDSGFYLCAWRNEGVRNSPLHFGNGTRLTVT.

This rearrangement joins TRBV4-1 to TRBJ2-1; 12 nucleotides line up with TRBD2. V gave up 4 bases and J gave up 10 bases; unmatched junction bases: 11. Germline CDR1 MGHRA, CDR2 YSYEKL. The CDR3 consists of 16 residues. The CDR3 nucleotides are TGCGCCAGCAGCCGCCGACTAGCGGGGGACCAGGGGGAGCAGTTCTTC. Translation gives CASSRRLAGDQGEQFF.

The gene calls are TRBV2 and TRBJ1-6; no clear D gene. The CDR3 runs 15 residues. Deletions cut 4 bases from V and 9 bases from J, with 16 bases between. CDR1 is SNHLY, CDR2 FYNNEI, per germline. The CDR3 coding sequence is TGTGCCAGCAGTGTTAGAGGAAACGTTGGTTCACCCCTCCACTTT. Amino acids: CASSVRGNVGSPLHF.

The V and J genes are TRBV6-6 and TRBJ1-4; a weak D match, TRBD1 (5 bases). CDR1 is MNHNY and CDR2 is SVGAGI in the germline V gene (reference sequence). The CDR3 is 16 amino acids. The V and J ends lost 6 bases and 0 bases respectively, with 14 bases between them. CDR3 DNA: TGTGCCAGCAGAACACCGGACACAACAACTAATGAAAAACTGTTTTTT. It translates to CASRTPDTTTNEKLFF.

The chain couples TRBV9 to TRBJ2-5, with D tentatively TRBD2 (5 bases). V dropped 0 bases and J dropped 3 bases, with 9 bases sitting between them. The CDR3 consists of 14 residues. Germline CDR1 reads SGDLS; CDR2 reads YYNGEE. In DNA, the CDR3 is TGTGCCAGCAGCGTAGGTTCGGGGAAAGAGACCCAGTACTTC. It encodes CASSVGSGKETQYF.

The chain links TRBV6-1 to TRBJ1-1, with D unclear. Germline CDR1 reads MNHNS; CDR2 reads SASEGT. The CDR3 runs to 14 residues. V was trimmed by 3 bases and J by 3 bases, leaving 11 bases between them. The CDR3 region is CASSDFEGYTEAFF. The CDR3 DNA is TGTGCCAGCAGTGATTTCGAGGGATACACTGAAGCTTTCTTT.

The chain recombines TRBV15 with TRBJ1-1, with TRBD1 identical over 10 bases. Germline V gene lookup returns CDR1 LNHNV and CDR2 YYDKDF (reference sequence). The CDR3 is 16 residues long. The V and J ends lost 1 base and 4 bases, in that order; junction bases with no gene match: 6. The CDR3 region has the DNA TGTGCCACCAGCAGAGGGGGGGGACAGGGGTTCACTGAAGCTTTCTTT. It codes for CATSRGGGQGFTEAFF.

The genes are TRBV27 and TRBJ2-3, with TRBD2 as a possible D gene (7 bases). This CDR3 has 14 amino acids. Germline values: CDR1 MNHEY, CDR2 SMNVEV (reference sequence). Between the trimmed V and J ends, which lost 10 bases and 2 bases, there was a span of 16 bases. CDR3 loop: CATRAAGATDTQYF. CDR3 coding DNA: TGTGCCACCAGAGCTGCGGGGGCCACAGATACGCAGTATTTT.

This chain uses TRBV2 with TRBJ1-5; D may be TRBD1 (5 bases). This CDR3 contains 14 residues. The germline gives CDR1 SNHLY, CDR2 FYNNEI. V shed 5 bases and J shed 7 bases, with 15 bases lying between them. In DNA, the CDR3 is TGTGCCAGCAGTTTCAGGGATCGGGGGCAGCCCCAGCATTTT. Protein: CASSFRDRGQPQHF. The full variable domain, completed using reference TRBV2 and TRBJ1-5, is EPEVTQTPSHQVTQMGQEVILRCVPISNHLYFYWYRQILGQKVEFLVSFYNNEISEKSEIFDDQFSVERPDGSNFTLKIRSTKLEDSAMYFCASSFRDRGQPQHFGDGTRLSIL.

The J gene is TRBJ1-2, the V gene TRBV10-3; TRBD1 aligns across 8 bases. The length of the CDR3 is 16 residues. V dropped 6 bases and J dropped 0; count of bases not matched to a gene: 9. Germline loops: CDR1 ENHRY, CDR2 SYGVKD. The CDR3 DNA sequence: TGTGCCATCAGGCGACAGGGGATCACGACTAACTATGGCTACACCTTC. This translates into CAIRRQGITTNYGYTF.

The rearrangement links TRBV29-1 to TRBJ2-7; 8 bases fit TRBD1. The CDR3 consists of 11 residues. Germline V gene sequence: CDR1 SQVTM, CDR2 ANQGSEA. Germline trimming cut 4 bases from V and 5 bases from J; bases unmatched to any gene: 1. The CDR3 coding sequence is TGCAGCGTTGCGACAGGGGACGAGCAGTACTTC. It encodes CSVATGDEQYF.

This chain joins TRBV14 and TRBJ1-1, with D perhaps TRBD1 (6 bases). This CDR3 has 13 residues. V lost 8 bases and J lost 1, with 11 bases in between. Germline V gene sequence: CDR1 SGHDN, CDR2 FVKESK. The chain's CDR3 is CASPGVPNTEAFF. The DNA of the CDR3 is TGTGCCAGCCCAGGGGTTCCGAACACTGAAGCTTTCTTT.

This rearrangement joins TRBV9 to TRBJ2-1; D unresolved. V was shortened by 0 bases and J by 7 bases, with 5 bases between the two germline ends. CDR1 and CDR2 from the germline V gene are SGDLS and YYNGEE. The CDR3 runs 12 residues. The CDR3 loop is CASSVVENEQFF. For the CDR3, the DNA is TGTGCCAGCAGCGTAGTAGAGAATGAGCAGTTCTTC.